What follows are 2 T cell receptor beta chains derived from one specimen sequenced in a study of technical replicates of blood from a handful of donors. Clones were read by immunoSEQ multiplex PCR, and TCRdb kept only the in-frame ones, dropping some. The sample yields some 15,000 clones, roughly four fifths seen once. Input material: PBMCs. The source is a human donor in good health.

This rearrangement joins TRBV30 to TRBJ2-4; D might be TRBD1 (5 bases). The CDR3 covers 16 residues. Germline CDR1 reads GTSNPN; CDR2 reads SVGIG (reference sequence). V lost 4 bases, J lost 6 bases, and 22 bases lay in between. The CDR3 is CAWNEIPARERNIQYF. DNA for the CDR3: TGTGCCTGGAACGAAATCCCGGCCAGGGAAAGAAACATTCAGTACTTC. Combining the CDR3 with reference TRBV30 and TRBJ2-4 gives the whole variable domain SQTIHQWPATLVQPVGSPLSLECTVEGTSNPNLYWYRQAAGRGLQLLFYSVGIGQISSEVPQNLSASRPQDRQFILSSKKLLLSDSGFYLCAWNEIPARERNIQYFGAGTRLSVL.

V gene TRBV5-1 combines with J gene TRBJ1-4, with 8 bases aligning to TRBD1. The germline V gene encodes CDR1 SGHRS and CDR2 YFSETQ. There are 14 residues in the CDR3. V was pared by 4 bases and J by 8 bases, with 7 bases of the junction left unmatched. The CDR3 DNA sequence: TGCGCCAGCAGCCAAGGACAGGGAGGCGAAAAACTGTTTTTT. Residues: CASSQGQGGEKLFF.